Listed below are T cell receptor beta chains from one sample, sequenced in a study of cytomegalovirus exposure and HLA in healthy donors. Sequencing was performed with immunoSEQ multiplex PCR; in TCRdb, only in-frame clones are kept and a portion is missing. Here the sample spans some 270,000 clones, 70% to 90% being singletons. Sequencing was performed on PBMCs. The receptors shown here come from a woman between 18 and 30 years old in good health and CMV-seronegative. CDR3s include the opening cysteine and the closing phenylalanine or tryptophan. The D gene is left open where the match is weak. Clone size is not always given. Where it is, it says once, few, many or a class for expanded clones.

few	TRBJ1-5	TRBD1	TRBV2	CASSEGTVGNQPQHF	TGTGCCAGCAGTGAGGGGACAGTAGGCAATCAGCCCCAGCATTTT
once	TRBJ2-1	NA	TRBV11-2	CASRSGNHNEQFF	TGTGCCAGCAGATCCGGGAACCACAATGAGCAGTTCTTC
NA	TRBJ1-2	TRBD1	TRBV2	CASSGQGVYYGYTF	TGTGCCAGCAGTGGACAGGGGGTTTACTATGGCTACACCTTC
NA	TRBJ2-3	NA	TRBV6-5	CASGYRVGTDTQYF	TGTGCCAGCGGATACAGGGTTGGCACAGATACGCAGTATTTT
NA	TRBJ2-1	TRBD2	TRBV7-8	CASSLSGIHEQFF	TGTGCCAGCAGCCTCAGCGGGATACATGAGCAGTTCTTC
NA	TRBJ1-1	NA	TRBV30	CALLGRAGNTEAFF	TGTGCCCTACTCGGGAGGGCAGGTAACACTGAAGCTTTCTTT
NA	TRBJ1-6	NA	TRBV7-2	CASSLAGESPAGSPLHF	TGTGCCAGCAGCTTAGCGGGCGAATCCCCGGCCGGTTCACCCCTCCACTTT
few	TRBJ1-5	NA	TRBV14	CASSHPTHRVYSNQPQHF	TGTGCCAGCAGCCATCCTACACACCGGGTCTATAGCAATCAGCCCCAGCATTTT
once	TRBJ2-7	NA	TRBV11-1	CASSLPNSYEQYF	TGTGCCAGCAGCTTACCCAACTCCTACGAGCAGTACTTC
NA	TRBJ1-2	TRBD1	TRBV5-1	CASSLRTGADYGYTF	TGCGCCAGCAGCCTACGAACAGGGGCCGACTATGGCTACACCTTC
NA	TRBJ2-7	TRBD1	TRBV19	CASSYRGQSYEQYF	TGTGCCAGTAGTTACAGGGGGCAGAGCTACGAGCAGTACTTC
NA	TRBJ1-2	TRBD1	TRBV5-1	CASSSRFRGTGYTF	TGCGCCAGCAGTTCCAGATTCAGGGGGACTGGCTACACCTTC
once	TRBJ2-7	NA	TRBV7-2	CASSLGRVAESYEQYF	TGTGCCAGCAGCTTAGGTCGTGTAGCGGAAAGCTACGAGCAGTACTTC
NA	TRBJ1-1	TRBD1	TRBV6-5	CAIRGTGGTEAFF	TGTGCCATCAGAGGGACAGGGGGCACTGAAGCTTTCTTT
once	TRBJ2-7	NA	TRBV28	CASSSQLESPYEQYF	TGTGCCAGCAGTTCCCAGCTAGAATCCCCGTACGAGCAGTACTTC